This TCR beta chain was identified in a study of blood T cell repertoires in COVID-19. The overall study: Some COVID-19 samples were acute and others convalescent; all came from the United States, Italy and Spain. PBMCs, B-cell-depleted T cells, or T cells provided the cDNA or gDNA that made up the material.

Source study methods: From reference gene primer amplification, estimates of nucleated cell counts were derived. Profiled with immunoSEQ multiplex PCR; TCRdb holds only in-frame clones, not every one. Clonal size and the V and J genes are those of that table, whereas D and trimming came from the DNA. The sample records approximately 120,000 clones, roughly 74% being singletons. Trimming took 2 bases from V and 5 from J; bases not matched to a gene: 18. The CDR3 spans 18 residues. Germline V lookup: CDR1 MNHNS, CDR2 SASEGT. The rearrangement joins TRBV6-1 to TRBJ2-7; the match to TRBD2 covers 7 bases. The sequencing input was peripheral blood. This sequence originates from a man between 60 and 75 years old with acute or convalescent COVID-19. CDR3 bases: TGTGCCAGCAGTGAATCTCTACCGTTCGGCCGGGACTACAACGAGCAGTACTTC. This codes for CASSESLPFGRDYNEQYF.